This T cell receptor (beta chain) came from a study of OX40 agonist ivuxolimab in advanced cancers. This CDR3 comprises 15 residues. V was pared by 7 bases and J by 2 bases, with 18 bases between. Germline V lookup: CDR1 MDHEN, CDR2 SYDVKM. Repertoires were generated with immunoSEQ multiplex PCR, while TCRdb's copy carries only in-frame clones and drops some. The sample includes about 78,000 clones, 92% of them seen just once. This TCR came from an adult with an advanced solid tumor such as melanoma, head and neck, liver or kidney cancer. The specimen was CD4+ or CD8+ T cells sorted from blood, collected in a trial of the OX40 agonist ivuxolimab. V gene TRBV28 combines with J gene TRBJ2-7, with D uncertain. The CDR3 loop reads CASTPLPGLPYEQYF. Here the CDR3 DNA reads TGTGCCAGCACTCCCCTCCCCGGGCTCCCCTACGAGCAGTACTTC.